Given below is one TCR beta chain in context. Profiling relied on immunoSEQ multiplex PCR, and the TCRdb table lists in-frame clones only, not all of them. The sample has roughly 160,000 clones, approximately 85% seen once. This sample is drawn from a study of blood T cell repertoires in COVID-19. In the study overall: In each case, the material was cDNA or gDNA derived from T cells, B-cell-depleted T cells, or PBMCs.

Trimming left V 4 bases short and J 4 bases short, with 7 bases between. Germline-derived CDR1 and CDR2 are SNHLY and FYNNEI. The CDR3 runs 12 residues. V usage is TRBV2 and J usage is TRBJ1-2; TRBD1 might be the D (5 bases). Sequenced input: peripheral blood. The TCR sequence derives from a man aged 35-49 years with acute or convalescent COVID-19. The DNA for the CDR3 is TGTGCCAGCAGTGGACAGACCTATGGCTACACCTTC. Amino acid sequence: CASSGQTYGYTF.